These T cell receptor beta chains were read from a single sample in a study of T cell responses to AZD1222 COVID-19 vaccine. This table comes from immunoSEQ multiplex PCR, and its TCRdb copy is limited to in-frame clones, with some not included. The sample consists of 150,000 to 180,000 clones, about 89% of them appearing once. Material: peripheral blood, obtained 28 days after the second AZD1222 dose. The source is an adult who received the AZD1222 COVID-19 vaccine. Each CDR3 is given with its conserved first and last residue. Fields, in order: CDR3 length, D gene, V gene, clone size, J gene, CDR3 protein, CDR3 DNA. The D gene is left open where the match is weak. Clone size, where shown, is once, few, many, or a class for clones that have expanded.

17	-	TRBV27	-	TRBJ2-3	CASSPILKSRGPDTQYF	TGTGCCAGCTCCCCTATTCTCAAGTCCCGGGGCCCAGATACGCAGTATTTT
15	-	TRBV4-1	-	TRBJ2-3	CASSQGYTDGYTQYF	TGCGCCAGCAGCCAAGGCTATACAGACGGATATACGCAGTATTTT
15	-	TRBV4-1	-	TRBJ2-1	CASSQAVDSYNEQFF	TGCGCCAGCAGCCAGGCGGTAGACTCCTACAATGAGCAGTTCTTC
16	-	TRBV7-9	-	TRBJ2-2	CASSLELLGNTGELFF	TGTGCCAGCAGCTTGGAGCTCTTGGGTAACACCGGGGAGCTGTTTTTT
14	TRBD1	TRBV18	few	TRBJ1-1	CASSRGQGHTEAFF	TGTGCCAGCTCGCGTGGACAGGGCCACACTGAAGCTTTCTTT
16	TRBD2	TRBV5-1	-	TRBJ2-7	CASSRGTSGRGYEQYF	TGCGCCAGCAGCCGCGGGACTAGCGGGAGGGGGTACGAGCAGTACTTC
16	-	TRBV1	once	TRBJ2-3	CTSSQGLAVNTDTQYF	TGCACCAGCAGCCAAGGGCTAGCGGTCAACACAGATACGCAGTATTTT
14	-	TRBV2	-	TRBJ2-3	CASSKRVSTDTQYF	TGTGCCAGCAGCAAAAGGGTTAGCACAGATACGCAGTATTTT
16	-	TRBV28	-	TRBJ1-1	CASSLGGWHSNTEAFF	TGTGCCAGCAGTTTGGGGGGGTGGCACTCGAACACTGAAGCTTTCTTT
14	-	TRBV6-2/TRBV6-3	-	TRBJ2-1	CASSYGQGMNEQFF	TGTGCCAGCAGTTATGGTCAGGGGATGAATGAGCAGTTCTTC
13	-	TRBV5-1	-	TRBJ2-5	CASSYDRQETQYF	TGCGCCAGCAGCTATGACAGACAAGAGACCCAGTACTTC
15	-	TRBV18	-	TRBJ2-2	CASSPELENTGELFF	TGTGCCAGCTCACCAGAGTTGGAGAACACCGGGGAGCTGTTTTTT
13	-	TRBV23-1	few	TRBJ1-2	CASSGPPEGGYTF	TGCGCCAGCAGCGGGCCCCCGGAGGGTGGCTACACCTTC
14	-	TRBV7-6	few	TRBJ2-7	CASSLPSEGDEQYF	TGTGCCAGCAGCTTACCTAGCGAGGGCGACGAGCAGTACTTC
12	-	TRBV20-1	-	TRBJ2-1	CSASKGDNEQFF	TGCAGTGCTAGTAAGGGAGACAATGAGCAGTTCTTC
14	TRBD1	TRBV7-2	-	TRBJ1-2	CASSQTGTGRGYTF	TGTGCCAGCAGCCAGACTGGGACAGGAAGGGGCTACACCTTC
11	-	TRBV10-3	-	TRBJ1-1	CAAGPNTEAFF	TGTGCCGCCGGCCCTAACACTGAAGCTTTCTTT
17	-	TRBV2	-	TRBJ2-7	CASRGTGKTSGTYEQYF	TGTGCCAGCAGGGGGACAGGGAAAACTAGCGGTACCTACGAGCAGTACTTC
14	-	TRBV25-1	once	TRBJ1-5	CASSEIGMEQPQHF	TGTGCCAGCAGTGAAATAGGGATGGAACAGCCCCAGCATTTT
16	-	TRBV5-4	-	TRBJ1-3	CASSPDRSVAGNTIYF	TGTGCCAGCAGCCCCGATAGGAGTGTTGCTGGAAACACCATATATTTT
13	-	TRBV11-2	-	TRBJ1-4	CASSYHQQGRLFF	TGTGCCAGCAGCTATCATCAACAGGGAAGACTGTTTTTT
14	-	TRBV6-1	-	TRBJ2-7	CASSERVSGYEQYF	TGTGCCAGCAGTGAAAGGGTATCTGGATACGAGCAGTACTTC
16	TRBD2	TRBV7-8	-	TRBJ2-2	CASSFTTGGPGGELFF	TGTGCCAGCAGCTTCACAACGGGAGGGCCTGGCGGGGAGCTGTTTTTT
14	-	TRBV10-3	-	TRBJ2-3	CAIKPGRDTDTQYF	TGTGCCATCAAACCAGGGCGAGACACAGATACGCAGTATTTT
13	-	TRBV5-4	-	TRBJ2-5	CASSRDAQETQYF	TGTGCCAGCAGTCGGGACGCGCAAGAGACCCAGTACTTC
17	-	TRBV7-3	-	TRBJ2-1	CASSLGEAGIPYNEQFF	TGTGCCAGCAGCTTAGGGGAGGCGGGGATACCCTACAATGAGCAGTTCTTC
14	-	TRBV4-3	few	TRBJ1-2	CASSPNGGAGGYTF	TGCGCCAGCAGCCCAAACGGGGGCGCTGGTGGCTACACCTTC
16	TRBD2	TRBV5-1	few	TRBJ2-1	CASSPGGLAGENEQFF	TGCGCCAGCAGCCCGGGAGGACTAGCGGGAGAAAATGAGCAGTTCTTC
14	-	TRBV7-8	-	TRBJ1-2	CASSPTGLSYGYTF	TGTGCCAGCAGCCCAACAGGGTTGAGCTATGGCTACACCTTC
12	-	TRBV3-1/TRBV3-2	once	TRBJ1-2	CASSRTGFGYTF	TGTGCCAGCAGCCGTACAGGGTTTGGCTACACCTTC
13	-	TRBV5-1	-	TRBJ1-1	CASSIVVNTEAFF	TGCGCCAGCAGCATAGTAGTGAACACTGAAGCTTTCTTT
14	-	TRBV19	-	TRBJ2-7	CASSTQRGGYEQYF	TGTGCCAGTAGTACGCAAAGGGGTGGCTACGAGCAGTACTTC
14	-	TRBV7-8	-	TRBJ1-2	CASSLGASRYGYTF	TGTGCCAGCAGCTTAGGCGCCTCTAGGTATGGCTACACCTTC
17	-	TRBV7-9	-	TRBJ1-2	CASSLARTDFLNYGYTF	TGTGCCAGCAGCTTAGCGAGGACAGACTTTCTTAACTATGGCTACACCTTC
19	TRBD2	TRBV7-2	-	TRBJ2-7	CASSLVGLAGGPSSYEQYF	TGTGCCAGCAGCTTAGTGGGTCTAGCGGGAGGGCCCTCATCCTACGAGCAGTACTTC
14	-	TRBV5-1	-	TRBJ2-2	CASSPDGGTGELFF	TGCGCCAGCAGCCCGGACGGGGGCACCGGGGAGCTGTTTTTT
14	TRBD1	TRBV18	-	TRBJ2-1	CASSPQGERYEQFF	TGTGCCAGCTCACCTCAGGGGGAGAGGTATGAGCAGTTCTTC
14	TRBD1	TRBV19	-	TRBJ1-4	CASSPGQWEEKLFF	TGTGCCAGTAGCCCGGGACAGTGGGAAGAAAAACTGTTTTTT
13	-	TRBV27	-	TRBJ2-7	CASSLQGTYEQYF	TGTGCCAGCAGTTTACAGGGGACTTACGAGCAGTACTTC
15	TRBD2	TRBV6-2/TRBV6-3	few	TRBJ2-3	CASSTGLAGTDTQYF	TGTGCCAGCAGCACCGGACTAGCGGGAACAGATACGCAGTATTTT